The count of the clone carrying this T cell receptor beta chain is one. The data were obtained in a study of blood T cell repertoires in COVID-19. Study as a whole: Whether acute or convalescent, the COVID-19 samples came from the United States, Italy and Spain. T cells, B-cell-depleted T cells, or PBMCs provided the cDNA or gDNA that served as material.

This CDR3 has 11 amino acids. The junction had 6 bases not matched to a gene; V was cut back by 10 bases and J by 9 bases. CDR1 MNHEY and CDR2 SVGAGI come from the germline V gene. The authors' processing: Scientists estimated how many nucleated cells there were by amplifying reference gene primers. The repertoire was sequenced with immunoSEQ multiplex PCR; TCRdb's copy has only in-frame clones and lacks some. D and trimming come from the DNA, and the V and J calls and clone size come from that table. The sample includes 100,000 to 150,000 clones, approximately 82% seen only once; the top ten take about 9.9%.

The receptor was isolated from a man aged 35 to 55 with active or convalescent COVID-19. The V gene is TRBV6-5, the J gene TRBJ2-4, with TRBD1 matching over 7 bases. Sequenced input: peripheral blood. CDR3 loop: CATQTGSIQYF. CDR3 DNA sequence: TGTGCCACCCAGACAGGGAGCATTCAGTACTTC.